Below are 2 T cell receptor beta chains sequenced from a single sample in a study of cytomegalovirus exposure and HLA in healthy donors. TCRdb's table, derived via immunoSEQ multiplex PCR, lists solely in-frame clones and lacks some. The data show about 120,000 clones, with around 86% seen just once and roughly 5% held by the top ten. The sequenced material came from PBMCs. Every receptor here comes from a man aged 18 to 30 in good health and CMV-seronegative.

The rearrangement joins TRBV6-6 to TRBJ1-6; the match to TRBD1 covers 7 bases. CDR3 length equals 16 residues. Germline CDR1 MNHNY, CDR2 SVGAGI (reference sequence). V was pared by 9 bases and J by 5 bases, with 13 bases of the junction left unmatched. For the CDR3, the DNA is TGTGCCAGTGCTGATCCAGGGGGTAAAAATAATTCACCCCTCCACTTT. Translated: CASADPGGKNNSPLHF.

In DNA, the CDR3 is TGTGCCAGCAGTTTTGCCGGGACAGGGAAGTCAGAGGGCTACACCTTC. Translating gives CASSFAGTGKSEGYTF. The V and J genes are TRBV27 and TRBJ1-2; 9 bases match TRBD1. The CDR3 sequence is 16 residues long. Germline assignment: CDR1 MNHEY and CDR2 SMNVEV (reference sequence). The junction had 13 bases not matched to a gene; V was cut back by 3 bases and J by 8 bases.